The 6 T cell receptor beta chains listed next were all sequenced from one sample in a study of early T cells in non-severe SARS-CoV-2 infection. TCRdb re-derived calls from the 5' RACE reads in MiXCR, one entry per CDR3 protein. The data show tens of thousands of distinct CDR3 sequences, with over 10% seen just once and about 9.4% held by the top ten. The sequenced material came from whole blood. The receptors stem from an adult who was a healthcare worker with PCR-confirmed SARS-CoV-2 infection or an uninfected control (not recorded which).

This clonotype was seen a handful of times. The CDR3 loop is CAGGSRGDRSSYEQYF. The CDR3 DNA reads TGTGCCGGCGGATCGCGGGGGGACAGGAGCTCCTACGAGCAGTACTTC. V and J are TRBV16 and TRBJ2-7; the D gene could be TRBD1 or TRBD2 (8 bases each). The V end was cut by 11 bases, the J end by 0 bases, with 23 bases between. Germline V gene data show CDR1 as KGHSY and CDR2 as FQNENV. The CDR3 length is 16 residues. Drawing the rest from reference TRBV16 and TRBJ2-7, the complete variable domain is GEEVAQTPKHLVRGEGQKAKLYCAPIKGHSYVFWYQQVLKNEFKFLISFQNENVFDETGMPKERFSAKCLPNSPCSLEIQATKLEDSAVYFCAGGSRGDRSSYEQYFGPGTRLTVT.

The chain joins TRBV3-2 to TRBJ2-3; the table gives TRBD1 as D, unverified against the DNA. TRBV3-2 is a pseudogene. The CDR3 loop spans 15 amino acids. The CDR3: CASSQEKGAADTQYF. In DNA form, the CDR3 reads TGTGCCAGCAGCCAAGAGAAGGGGGCGGCAGATACGCAGTATTTT.

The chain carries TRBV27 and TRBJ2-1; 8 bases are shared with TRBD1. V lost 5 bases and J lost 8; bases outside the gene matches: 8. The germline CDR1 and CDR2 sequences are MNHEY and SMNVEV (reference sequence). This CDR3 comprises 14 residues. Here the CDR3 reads CASSVRTGSDEQFF. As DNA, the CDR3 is TGTGCCAGCAGTGTAAGGACAGGGTCTGATGAGCAGTTCTTC.

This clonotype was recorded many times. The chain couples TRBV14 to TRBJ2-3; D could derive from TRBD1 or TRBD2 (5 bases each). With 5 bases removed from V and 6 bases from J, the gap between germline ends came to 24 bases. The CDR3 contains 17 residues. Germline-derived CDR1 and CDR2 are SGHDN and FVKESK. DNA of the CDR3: TGTGCCAGCAGCGTAAAGGGAGTAGGACGCAGGGCGGATACGCAGTATTTT. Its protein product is CASSVKGVGRRADTQYF.

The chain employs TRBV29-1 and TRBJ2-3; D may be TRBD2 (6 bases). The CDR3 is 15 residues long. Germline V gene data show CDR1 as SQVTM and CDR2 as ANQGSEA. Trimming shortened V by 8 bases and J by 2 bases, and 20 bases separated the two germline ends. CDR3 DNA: TGCAGCACCACCCTTGGAGCGGGCTACACAGATACGCAGTATTTT. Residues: CSTTLGAGYTDTQYF.

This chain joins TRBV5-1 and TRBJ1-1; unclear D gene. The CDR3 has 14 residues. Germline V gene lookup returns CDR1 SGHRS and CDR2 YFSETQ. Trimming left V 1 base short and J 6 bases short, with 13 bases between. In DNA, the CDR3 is TGCGCCAGCAGCTTGAATGTAGGGATGTCTGAAGCTTTCTTT. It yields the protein CASSLNVGMSEAFF.